This TCR beta chain stems from a study of OX40 agonist ivuxolimab in advanced cancers. Background on the study: The study enrolled dose-escalation patients with hepatocellular carcinoma, melanoma, renal cell or head and neck cancer. People who had prior anti-PD-1, anti-PD-L1 or anti-CTLA-4 therapy could take part, and 40% had some. From about 20 to 79 years was the age range, with a mean of 60 years, and around 80% were male.

The repertoire was sequenced with immunoSEQ multiplex PCR; TCRdb's copy has only in-frame clones and lacks some. This sample has tens of thousands of clones; 65% to 85% occur once, and the top ten carry roughly 0.6%. Study findings and constraints: Undetermined was the antigen specificity of the expanded peripheral T cells.

The CDR3 is made up of 12 amino acids. Germline assignment: CDR1 SNHLY and CDR2 FYNNEI. Trimming took off 5 bases at V and 3 bases at J, with 8 bases between the two ends. With regard to this clone: Its specificity is unknown.

The clonotype was recovered from an adult with an advanced solid tumor such as melanoma, head and neck, liver or kidney cancer. This rearrangement joins TRBV2 to TRBJ2-7, with D possibly TRBD1 on 5 matching bases. The sequences come from CD4+ or CD8+ T cells sorted from blood, collected in a trial of the OX40 agonist ivuxolimab. The CDR3 protein is CASSYQGYEQYF. The CDR3 bases are TGTGCCAGCAGTTATCAGGGCTACGAGCAGTACTTC.